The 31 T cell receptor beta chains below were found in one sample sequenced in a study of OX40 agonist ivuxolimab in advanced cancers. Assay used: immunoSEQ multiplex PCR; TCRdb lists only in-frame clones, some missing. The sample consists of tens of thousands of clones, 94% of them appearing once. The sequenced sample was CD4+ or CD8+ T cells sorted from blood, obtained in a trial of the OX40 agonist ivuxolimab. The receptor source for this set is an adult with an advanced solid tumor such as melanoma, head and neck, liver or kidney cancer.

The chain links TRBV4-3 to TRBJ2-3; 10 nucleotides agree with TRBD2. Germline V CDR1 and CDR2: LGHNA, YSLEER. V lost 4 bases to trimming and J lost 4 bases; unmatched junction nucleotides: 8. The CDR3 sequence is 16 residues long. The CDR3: CASSPVYGLAADTQYF. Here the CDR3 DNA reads TGCGCCAGCAGCCCAGTCTACGGACTAGCGGCAGATACGCAGTATTTT.

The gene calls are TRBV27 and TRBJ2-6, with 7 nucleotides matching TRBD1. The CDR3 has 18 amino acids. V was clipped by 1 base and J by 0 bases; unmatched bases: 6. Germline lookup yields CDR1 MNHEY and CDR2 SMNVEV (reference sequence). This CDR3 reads CASSLYGQEPSGANVLTF. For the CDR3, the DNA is TGTGCCAGCAGTTTATACGGACAGGAGCCCTCTGGGGCCAACGTCCTGACTTTC. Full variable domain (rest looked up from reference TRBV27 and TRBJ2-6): EAQVTQNPRYLITVTGKKLTVTCSQNMNHEYMSWYRQDPGLGLRQIYYSMNVEVTDKGDVPEGYKVSRKEKRNFPLILESPSPNQTSLYFCASSLYGQEPSGANVLTFGAGSRLTVL.

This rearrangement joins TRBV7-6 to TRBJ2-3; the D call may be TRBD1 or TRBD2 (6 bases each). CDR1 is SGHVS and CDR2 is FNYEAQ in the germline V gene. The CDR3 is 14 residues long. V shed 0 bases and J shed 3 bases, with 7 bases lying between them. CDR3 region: CASSLAGGTDTQYF. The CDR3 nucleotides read TGTGCCAGCAGCTTAGCAGGGGGGACAGATACGCAGTATTTT. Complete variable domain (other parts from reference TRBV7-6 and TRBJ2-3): GAGVSQSPRYKVTKRGQDVALRCDPISGHVSLYWYRQALGQGPEFLTYFNYEAQQDKSGLPNDRFSAERPEGSISTLTIQRTEQRDSAMYRCASSLAGGTDTQYFGPGTRLTVL.

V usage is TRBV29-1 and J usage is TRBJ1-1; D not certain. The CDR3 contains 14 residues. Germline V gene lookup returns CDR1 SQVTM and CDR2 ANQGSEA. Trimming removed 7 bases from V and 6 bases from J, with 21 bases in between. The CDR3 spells CSASGGKLYAEAFF. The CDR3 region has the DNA TGCAGCGCTTCCGGAGGGAAGCTGTACGCTGAAGCTTTCTTT.

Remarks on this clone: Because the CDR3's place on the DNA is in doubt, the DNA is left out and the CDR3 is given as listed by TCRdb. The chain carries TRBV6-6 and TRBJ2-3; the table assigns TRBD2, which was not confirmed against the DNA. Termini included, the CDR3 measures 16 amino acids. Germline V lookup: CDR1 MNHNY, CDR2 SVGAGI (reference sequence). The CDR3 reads CASSSSASGSSDTQYF.

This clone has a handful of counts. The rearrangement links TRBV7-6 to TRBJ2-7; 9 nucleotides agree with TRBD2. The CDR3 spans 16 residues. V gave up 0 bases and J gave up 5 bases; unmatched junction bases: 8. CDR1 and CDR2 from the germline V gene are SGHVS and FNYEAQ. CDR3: CASSLAVAGARDEQYF. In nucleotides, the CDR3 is TGTGCCAGCAGCTTAGCGGTAGCGGGAGCGCGGGACGAGCAGTACTTC.

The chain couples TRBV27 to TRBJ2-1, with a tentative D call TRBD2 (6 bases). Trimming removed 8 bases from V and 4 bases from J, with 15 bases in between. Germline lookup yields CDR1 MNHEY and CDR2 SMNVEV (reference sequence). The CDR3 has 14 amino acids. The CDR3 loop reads CASQPGLGYNEQFF. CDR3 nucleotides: TGTGCCAGCCAACCGGGACTGGGGTACAATGAGCAGTTCTTC.

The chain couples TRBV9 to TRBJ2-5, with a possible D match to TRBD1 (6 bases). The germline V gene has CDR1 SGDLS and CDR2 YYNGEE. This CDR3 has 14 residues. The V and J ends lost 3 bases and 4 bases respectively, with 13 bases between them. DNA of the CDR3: TGTGCCAGCAGCGGGGGTGGGGGCACAGAGACCCAGTACTTC. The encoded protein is CASSGGGGTETQYF.

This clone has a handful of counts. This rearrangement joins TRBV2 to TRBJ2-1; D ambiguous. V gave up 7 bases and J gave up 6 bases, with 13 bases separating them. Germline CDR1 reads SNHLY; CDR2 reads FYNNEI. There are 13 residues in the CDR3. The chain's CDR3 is CASIRPLGNEQFF. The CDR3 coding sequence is TGTGCCAGCATACGTCCGTTAGGCAATGAGCAGTTCTTC.

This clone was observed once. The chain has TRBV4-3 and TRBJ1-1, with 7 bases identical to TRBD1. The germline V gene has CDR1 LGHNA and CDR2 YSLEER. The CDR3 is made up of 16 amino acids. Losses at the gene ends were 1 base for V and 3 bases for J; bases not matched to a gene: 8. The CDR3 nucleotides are TGCGCCAGCAGCCAAGGTCCAGGGGGGATCGACACTGAAGCTTTCTTT. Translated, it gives CASSQGPGGIDTEAFF.

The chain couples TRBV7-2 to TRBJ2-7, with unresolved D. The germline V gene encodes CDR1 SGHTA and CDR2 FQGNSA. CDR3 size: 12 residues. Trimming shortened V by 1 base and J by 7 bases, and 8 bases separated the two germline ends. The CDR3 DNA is TGTGCCAGCAGCTTAGGGACGTTGGAGCAGTACTTC. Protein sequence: CASSLGTLEQYF.

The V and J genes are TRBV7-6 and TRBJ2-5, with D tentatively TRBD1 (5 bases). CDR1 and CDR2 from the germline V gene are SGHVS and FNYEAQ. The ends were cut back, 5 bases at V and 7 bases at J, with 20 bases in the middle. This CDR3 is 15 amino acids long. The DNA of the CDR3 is TGTGCCAGCAGCCTGGGGCCCCGTGTCCCATGGACCCAGTACTTC. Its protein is CASSLGPRVPWTQYF. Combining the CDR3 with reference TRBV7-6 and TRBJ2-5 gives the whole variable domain GAGVSQSPRYKVTKRGQDVALRCDPISGHVSLYWYRQALGQGPEFLTYFNYEAQQDKSGLPNDRFSAERPEGSISTLTIQRTEQRDSAMYRCASSLGPRVPWTQYFGPGTRLLVL.

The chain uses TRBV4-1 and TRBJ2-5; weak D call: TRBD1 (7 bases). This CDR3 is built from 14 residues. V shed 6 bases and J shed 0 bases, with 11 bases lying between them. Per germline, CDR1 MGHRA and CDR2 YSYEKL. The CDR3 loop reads CASRPGGYQETQYF. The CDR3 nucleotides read TGCGCCAGCAGACCAGGGGGGTACCAAGAGACCCAGTACTTC.

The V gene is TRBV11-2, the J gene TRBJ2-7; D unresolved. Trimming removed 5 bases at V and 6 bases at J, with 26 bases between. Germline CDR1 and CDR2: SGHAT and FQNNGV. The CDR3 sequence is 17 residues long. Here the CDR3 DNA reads TGTGCCAGCAGCCCGCTTGTCCGGGTCAGTTCCCCCTCCGAGCAGTACTTC. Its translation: CASSPLVRVSSPSEQYF. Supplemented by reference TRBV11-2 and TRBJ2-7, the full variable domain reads EAGVAQSPRYKIIEKRQSVAFWCNPISGHATLYWYQQILGQGPKLLIQFQNNGVVDDSQLPKDRFSAERLKGVDSTLKIQPAKLEDSAVYLCASSPLVRVSSPSEQYFGPGTRLTVT.

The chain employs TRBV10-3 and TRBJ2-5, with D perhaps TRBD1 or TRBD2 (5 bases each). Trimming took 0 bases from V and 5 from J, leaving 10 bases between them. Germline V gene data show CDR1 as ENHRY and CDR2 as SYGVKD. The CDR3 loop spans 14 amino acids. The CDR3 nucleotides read TGTGCCATCAGTGAGTCGTTAGGGGACGAGACCCAGTACTTC. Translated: CAISESLGDETQYF.

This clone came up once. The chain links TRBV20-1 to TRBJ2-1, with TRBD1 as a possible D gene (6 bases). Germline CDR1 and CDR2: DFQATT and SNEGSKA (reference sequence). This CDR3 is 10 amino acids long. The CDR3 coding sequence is TGCGCCCAGGGGTACAATGAGCAGTTCTTC. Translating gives CAQGYNEQFF.

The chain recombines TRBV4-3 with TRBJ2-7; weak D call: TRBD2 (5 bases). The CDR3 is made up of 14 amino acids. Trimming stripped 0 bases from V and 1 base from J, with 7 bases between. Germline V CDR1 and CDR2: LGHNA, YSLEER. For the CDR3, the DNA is TGCGCCAGCAGCCAAGATCGACTATCCTACGAGCAGTACTTC. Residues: CASSQDRLSYEQYF.

Here the CDR3 reads CASSHVGTGANYGYTF. CDR3 DNA: TGTGCCAGCAGCCACGTGGGGACAGGGGCTAACTATGGCTACACCTTC. The rearrangement joins TRBV7-9 to TRBJ1-2; 10 bases are shared with TRBD1. The CDR3 length is 16 residues. J gave up 0 bases and V 5 bases, and 6 bases lay outside the gene matches. Germline-derived CDR1 and CDR2 are SEHNR and FQNEAQ (reference sequence).

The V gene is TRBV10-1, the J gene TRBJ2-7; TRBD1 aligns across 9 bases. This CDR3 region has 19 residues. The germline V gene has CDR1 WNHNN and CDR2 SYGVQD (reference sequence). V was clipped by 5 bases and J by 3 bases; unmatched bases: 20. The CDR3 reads CASSPNRLAGTGYYYEQYF. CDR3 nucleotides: TGCGCCAGCAGTCCGAATCGGTTGGCCGGGACAGGGTATTACTACGAGCAGTACTTC.

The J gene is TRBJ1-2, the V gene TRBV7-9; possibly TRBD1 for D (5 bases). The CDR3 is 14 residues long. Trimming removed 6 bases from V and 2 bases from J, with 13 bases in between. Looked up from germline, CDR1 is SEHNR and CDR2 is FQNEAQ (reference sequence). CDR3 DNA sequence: TGTGCCAGCAGGCCCCGGGACGGCAACTATGGCTACACCTTC. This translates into CASRPRDGNYGYTF.

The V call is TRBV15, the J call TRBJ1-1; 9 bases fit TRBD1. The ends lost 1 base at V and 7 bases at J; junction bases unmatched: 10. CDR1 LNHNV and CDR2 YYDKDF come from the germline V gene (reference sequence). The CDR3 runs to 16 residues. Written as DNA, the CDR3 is TGTGCCACCAGCAGAGCCGGACAGGGGTTAGGGGGTGAAGCTTTCTTT. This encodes CATSRAGQGLGGEAFF.

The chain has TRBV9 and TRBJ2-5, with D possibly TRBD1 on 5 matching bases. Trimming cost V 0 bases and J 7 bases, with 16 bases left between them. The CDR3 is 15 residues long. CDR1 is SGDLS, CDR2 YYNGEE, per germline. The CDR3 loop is CASSVEGSLQGTQYF. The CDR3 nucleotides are TGTGCCAGCAGCGTAGAGGGAAGTCTCCAGGGGACCCAGTACTTC.

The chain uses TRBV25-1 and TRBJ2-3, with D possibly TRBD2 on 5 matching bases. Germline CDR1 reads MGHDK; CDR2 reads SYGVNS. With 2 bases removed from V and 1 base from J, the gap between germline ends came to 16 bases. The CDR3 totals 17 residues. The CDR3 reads CASSELYGDSGTDTQYF. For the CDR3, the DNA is TGTGCCAGCAGTGAACTCTACGGGGATAGTGGCACAGATACGCAGTATTTT.

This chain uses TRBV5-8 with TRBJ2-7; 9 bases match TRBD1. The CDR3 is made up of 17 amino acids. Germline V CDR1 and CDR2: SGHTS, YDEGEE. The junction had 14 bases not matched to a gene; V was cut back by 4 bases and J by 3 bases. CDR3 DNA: TGTGCCAGCAGCCCAGCCCCTTGGGGGGGACAGGGCTACGAGCAGTACTTC. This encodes CASSPAPWGGQGYEQYF.

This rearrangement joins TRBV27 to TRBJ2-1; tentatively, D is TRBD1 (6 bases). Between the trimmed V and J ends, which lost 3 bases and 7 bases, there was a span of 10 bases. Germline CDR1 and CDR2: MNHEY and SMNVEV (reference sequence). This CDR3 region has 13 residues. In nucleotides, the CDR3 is TGTGCCAGCAGTTTCGGGGACACGAATGAGCAGTTCTTC. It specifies CASSFGDTNEQFF.

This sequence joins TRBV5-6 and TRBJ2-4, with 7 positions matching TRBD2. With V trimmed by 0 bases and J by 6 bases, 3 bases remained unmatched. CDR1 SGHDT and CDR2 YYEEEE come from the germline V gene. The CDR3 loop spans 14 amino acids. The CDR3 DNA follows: TGTGCCAGCAGCTTGGGACTAGCACGAAACATTCAGTACTTC. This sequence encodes CASSLGLARNIQYF.

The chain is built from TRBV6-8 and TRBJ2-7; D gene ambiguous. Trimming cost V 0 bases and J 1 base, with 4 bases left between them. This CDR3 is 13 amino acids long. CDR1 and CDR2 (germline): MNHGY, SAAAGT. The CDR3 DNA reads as TGTGCCAGCAGTTACTCGGCATCCTACGAGCAGTACTTC. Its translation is CASSYSASYEQYF.

The DNA of the CDR3 is TGTGCCAGCAGTTCAATTCACGAGCAGTACTTC. This encodes CASSSIHEQYF. The rearrangement uses TRBV27 and TRBJ2-7; D not resolved. Trimming took off 4 bases at V and 5 bases at J, with 6 bases between the two ends. From germline, CDR1 is MNHEY and CDR2 SMNVEV (reference sequence). This CDR3 comprises 11 residues.

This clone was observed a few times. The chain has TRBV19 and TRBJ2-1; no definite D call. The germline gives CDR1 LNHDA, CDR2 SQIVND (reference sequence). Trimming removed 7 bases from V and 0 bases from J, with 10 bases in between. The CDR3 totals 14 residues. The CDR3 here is CASNDFSSYNEQFF. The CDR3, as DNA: TGTGCCAGTAATGACTTTAGCTCCTACAATGAGCAGTTCTTC.

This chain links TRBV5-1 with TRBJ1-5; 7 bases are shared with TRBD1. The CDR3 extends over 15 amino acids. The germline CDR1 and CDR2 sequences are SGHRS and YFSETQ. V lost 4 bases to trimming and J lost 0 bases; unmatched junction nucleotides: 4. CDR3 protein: CASSAGTDSNQPQHF. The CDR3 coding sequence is TGCGCCAGCAGCGCCGGGACAGATAGCAATCAGCCCCAGCATTTT.

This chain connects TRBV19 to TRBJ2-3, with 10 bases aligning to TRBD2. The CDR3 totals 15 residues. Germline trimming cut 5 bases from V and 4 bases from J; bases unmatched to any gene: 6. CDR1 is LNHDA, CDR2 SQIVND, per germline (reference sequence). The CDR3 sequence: CASSLTSGTPDTQYF. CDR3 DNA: TGTGCCAGTAGTTTAACTAGCGGGACCCCAGATACGCAGTATTTT.